The 10 T cell receptor beta chains reported below all come from one sample, sequenced in a study of blood T cell repertoires in COVID-19. Using immunoSEQ multiplex PCR, the repertoire was profiled, and TCRdb retains in-frame clones only, with some absent. The sample includes some 76,000 clones, almost 85% of them seen just once. The sequencing input was peripheral blood. The receptor set was obtained from a man in his fifties with acute or convalescent COVID-19.

The rearrangement uses TRBV7-9 and TRBJ1-4; 11 nucleotides align to TRBD1. Germline V gene data show CDR1 as SEHNR and CDR2 as FQNEAQ (reference sequence). Losses at the gene ends were 11 bases for V and 5 bases for J; bases not matched to a gene: 10. The CDR3 runs 15 residues. The CDR3 reads CAQDKGTGGNEKLFF. CDR3 nucleotide sequence: TGTGCCCAGGATAAGGGGACAGGGGGAAATGAAAAACTGTTTTTT. The whole variable domain, remainder taken from reference TRBV7-9 and TRBJ1-4, is DTGVSQNPRHKITKRGQNVTFRCDPISEHNRLYWYRQTLGQGPEFLTYFQNEAQLEKSRLLSDRFSAERPKGSFSTLEIQRTEQGDSAMYLCAQDKGTGGNEKLFFGSGTQLSVL.

The J gene is TRBJ2-7, the V gene TRBV6-1; 11 bases are a match to TRBD1. Germline trimming cut 3 bases from V and 3 bases from J; bases unmatched to any gene: 4. Germline CDR1 MNHNS, CDR2 SASEGT. The CDR3 spans 15 residues. In nucleotides, the CDR3 is TGTGCCAGCAGTGAGACCGGGACAGGGGGCTACGAGCAGTACTTC. Translation gives CASSETGTGGYEQYF.

The chain recombines TRBV4-3 with TRBJ2-2; TRBD2 matches 10 bases. The CDR3 extends over 15 amino acids. J was trimmed by 7 bases and V by 4 bases; bases with no gene match: 6. The germline gives CDR1 LGHNA, CDR2 YSLEER. CDR3 region: CASSPLAGAFGELFF. As DNA, the CDR3 is TGCGCCAGCAGCCCCCTAGCGGGAGCGTTCGGGGAGCTGTTTTTT.

J is TRBJ2-1 and V is TRBV6-4; TRBD1 matches 8 bases. The germline V gene encodes CDR1 MRHNA and CDR2 SNTAGT. This CDR3 spans 16 amino acids. V dropped 0 bases and J dropped 3; count of bases not matched to a gene: 4. The CDR3: CASSDSAGGDYNEQFF. The CDR3 DNA is TGTGCCAGCAGTGACTCAGCAGGGGGCGACTACAATGAGCAGTTCTTC.

The gene calls are TRBV19 and TRBJ1-5; D is perhaps TRBD1 (5 bases). The V and J ends lost 3 bases and 0 bases respectively, with 12 bases between them. The CDR3 sequence is 16 residues long. Germline CDR1 LNHDA, CDR2 SQIVND (reference sequence). CDR3 sequence: CASSIRQYDSNQPQHF. The CDR3 DNA follows: TGTGCCAGTAGTATTCGACAGTACGATAGCAATCAGCCCCAGCATTTT.

In its sample, this clone was seen a few times. The V and J genes are TRBV6-5 and TRBJ1-2, with D possibly matching TRBD1 (5 bases). The V end lost 0 bases, the J end lost 8 bases, and 16 bases lay between the germline ends. The length of the CDR3 is 15 residues. The germline V gene has CDR1 MNHEY and CDR2 SVGAGI. In DNA form, the CDR3 reads TGTGCCAGCAGTTACTCTAGGGGAGACGGAGGGGGCTACACCTTC. It encodes CASSYSRGDGGGYTF.

The chain joins TRBV5-1 to TRBJ2-7; 7 positions agree with TRBD1. This CDR3 has 14 residues. CDR1 and CDR2 (germline): SGHRS, YFSETQ. After removal of 2 bases from V and 0 bases from J, the junction contained 2 bases not matched to a gene. The CDR3: CASSLQGSSYEQYF. The CDR3 nucleotides read TGCGCCAGCAGCTTACAGGGGAGCTCCTACGAGCAGTACTTC.

The genes are TRBV13 and TRBJ2-2, with a tentative D call TRBD2 (6 bases). This CDR3 region has 13 residues. Trimming left V 7 bases short and J 6 bases short, with 12 bases between. CDR1 PRHDT and CDR2 FYEKMQ come from the germline V gene (reference sequence). The CDR3 loop is CASIRRASGELFF. The CDR3 bases are TGTGCCAGCATCAGGAGGGCTTCCGGGGAGCTGTTTTTT.

The chain carries TRBV5-6 and TRBJ1-1; 9 bases are a match to TRBD1. Looked up from germline, CDR1 is SGHDT and CDR2 is YYEEEE. The junction had 5 bases not matched to a gene; V was cut back by 1 base and J by 7 bases. The CDR3 is 14 amino acids. For the CDR3, the DNA is TGTGCCAGCAGCTTGTGGGGGACAGGGAGTGAAGCTTTCTTT. It codes for CASSLWGTGSEAFF.

This chain uses TRBV11-2 with TRBJ2-5, with 8 bases matching TRBD1. Trimming at V came to 5 bases and at J to 7 bases, leaving 21 bases not matched to a gene. The length of the CDR3 is 18 residues. CDR1 and CDR2 from the germline V gene are SGHAT and FQNNGV. The chain's CDR3 is CASSARSSGSQGAGTQYF. The CDR3 DNA reads as TGTGCCAGCAGCGCACGCTCATCCGGGAGTCAGGGGGCTGGGACCCAGTACTTC.